This T cell receptor (beta chain) was recorded in a study of T-cell memory formation after mild COVID-19. Study-level findings and limits: For second-wave clones that peaked at day 37, SARS-CoV-2 specificity went unverified. The main location of contracting CD4+ clones was CM and EM, and that of contracting CD8+ clones was EMRA.

Concerning this clonotype itself: What it binds is unknown.

The CDR3 runs 13 residues. The germline V gene has CDR1 SEHNR and CDR2 FQNEAQ (reference sequence). V was pared by 5 bases and J by 3 bases, with 11 bases between. TCR alpha and TCR beta cDNA libraries carrying sample barcodes and UMIs were produced by 5'RACE using constant-segment primers. TCRdb processed the 5' RACE reads anew with MiXCR; each CDR3 protein has one entry. The sample lists 55,000 to 75,000 distinct CDR3 sequences; around a quarter were seen once. The clonotype was recovered from a man aged 18-30 years who had mild COVID-19 (a few samples of this study predate the infection). Cell type and time point are not known. This chain connects TRBV7-9 to TRBJ2-7; no firm D call. The sequenced sample was PBMCs or a T cell subset sorted from them (not recorded which). The CDR3 here is CASSHTGFYEQYF. CDR3 DNA: TGTGCCAGCAGCCACACTGGGTTCTACGAGCAGTACTTC.